Listed below are T cell receptor beta chains from one sample, sequenced in a study of shared T cell receptors in the human thymus. Sequenced by immunoSEQ multiplex PCR; TCRdb stores in-frame clones only, minus some. This sample has under 850,000 clones; around 89% occur once, and the top ten carry 0.008% to 0.011%. These data were likewise used in another study, on human thymus T cells.

The specimen sequenced was thymocytes. The receptors were gathered from a boy less than two years old with a congenital heart defect. Both conserved end residues are part of each CDR3. Fields, in order: V gene, J gene, D gene, clone size, CDR3 protein, CDR3 DNA. A D gene is named only where the DNA matches it firmly. Only part of the rows carry a size: once, few, many, or a class if the clone is expanded.

v_gene: TRBV15
j_gene: TRBJ1-1
d_gene: .
abundance: .
CDR3aa: CATSTGDPGGVTEAFF
CDR3nt: TGTGCCACCAGCACCGGGGACCCGGGGGGAGTCACTGAAGCTTTCTTT

v_gene: TRBV6-1
j_gene: TRBJ1-2
d_gene: TRBD1
abundance: .
CDR3aa: CASSSPTGAVGYTF
CDR3nt: TGTGCCAGCAGTTCCCCGACAGGGGCGGTTGGCTACACCTTC

v_gene: TRBV5-1
j_gene: TRBJ2-7
d_gene: .
abundance: .
CDR3aa: CASSLEGRLVSYEQYF
CDR3nt: TGCGCCAGCAGCTTGGAGGGGCGACTAGTCTCTTACGAGCAGTACTTC

v_gene: TRBV7-2
j_gene: TRBJ2-3
d_gene: TRBD1
abundance: .
CDR3aa: CASFRPGQGGIDTQYF
CDR3nt: TGTGCCAGCTTCCGCCCCGGACAGGGTGGGATAGATACGCAGTATTTT

v_gene: TRBV28
j_gene: TRBJ2-7
d_gene: TRBD2
abundance: .
CDR3aa: CASTSTSGISYEQYF
CDR3nt: TGTGCCAGCACCTCGACTAGCGGGATCTCCTACGAGCAGTACTTC

v_gene: TRBV5-5
j_gene: TRBJ2-7
d_gene: .
abundance: .
CDR3aa: CASSLAFQGVDYEQYF
CDR3nt: TGTGCCAGCAGCTTGGCGTTTCAGGGTGTGGACTACGAGCAGTACTTC

v_gene: TRBV11-2
j_gene: TRBJ2-1
d_gene: TRBD2
abundance: .
CDR3aa: CASSLAPGTRIDEQFF
CDR3nt: TGTGCCAGCAGCTTAGCCCCCGGGACTAGGATCGATGAGCAGTTCTTC

v_gene: TRBV29-1
j_gene: TRBJ2-3
d_gene: .
abundance: .
CDR3aa: CSVDILAATDTQYF
CDR3nt: TGCAGCGTTGACATACTAGCAGCAACAGATACGCAGTATTTT

v_gene: TRBV5-6
j_gene: TRBJ2-7
d_gene: .
abundance: .
CDR3aa: CASSQGTGQYF
CDR3nt: TGTGCCAGCAGCCAGGGTACCGGGCAGTACTTC

v_gene: TRBV27
j_gene: TRBJ1-2
d_gene: TRBD1
abundance: .
CDR3aa: CASWGRQGYSGYTF
CDR3nt: TGTGCCAGCTGGGGGCGACAGGGATATTCTGGCTACACCTTC

v_gene: TRBV5-6
j_gene: TRBJ2-3
d_gene: TRBD2
abundance: .
CDR3aa: CASSLLPPTTSGTDTQYF
CDR3nt: TGTGCCAGCAGCTTGCTACCTCCGACGACTAGCGGGACAGATACGCAGTATTTT

v_gene: TRBV29-1
j_gene: TRBJ2-2
d_gene: TRBD2
abundance: .
CDR3aa: CSVTSGANTGELFF
CDR3nt: TGCAGCGTTACTAGCGGGGCGAACACCGGGGAGCTGTTTTTT

v_gene: TRBV5-6
j_gene: TRBJ2-5
d_gene: .
abundance: .
CDR3aa: CASSLATGSGETQYF
CDR3nt: TGTGCCAGCAGCTTGGCCACAGGGTCCGGGGAGACCCAGTACTTC

v_gene: TRBV6-5
j_gene: TRBJ1-1
d_gene: .
abundance: .
CDR3aa: CASSCRRENTEAFF
CDR3nt: TGTGCCAGCAGTTGCCGGAGGGAGAACACTGAAGCTTTCTTT

v_gene: TRBV29-1
j_gene: TRBJ2-7
d_gene: .
abundance: .
CDR3aa: CSAGGAGKGEQYF
CDR3nt: TGCAGCGCTGGTGGGGCAGGGAAGGGGGAGCAGTACTTC

v_gene: TRBV7-3
j_gene: TRBJ1-2
d_gene: .
abundance: .
CDR3aa: CASSLKVLDSRSTDGYTF
CDR3nt: TGTGCCAGCAGCTTAAAGGTTTTGGACAGCCGATCAACCGATGGCTACACCTTC

v_gene: TRBV11-3
j_gene: TRBJ2-7
d_gene: TRBD1
abundance: .
CDR3aa: CASRGDSSEQYF
CDR3nt: TGTGCCAGCAGGGGGGACAGTTCCGAGCAGTACTTC

v_gene: TRBV5-6
j_gene: TRBJ2-7
d_gene: .
abundance: .
CDR3aa: CASSPGLGPSYEQYF
CDR3nt: TGTGCCAGCAGCCCGGGACTCGGCCCATCCTACGAGCAGTACTTC

v_gene: TRBV6-5
j_gene: TRBJ2-2
d_gene: TRBD2
abundance: .
CDR3aa: CASKLAGDTGELFF
CDR3nt: TGTGCCAGCAAACTAGCGGGAGACACCGGGGAGCTGTTTTTT

v_gene: TRBV10-3
j_gene: TRBJ2-5
d_gene: TRBD2
abundance: .
CDR3aa: CAISGTSGCGGPRQQETQYF
CDR3nt: TGTGCCATCAGTGGGACTAGCGGATGCGGAGGCCCAAGGCAACAGGAGACCCAGTACTTC

v_gene: TRBV10-2
j_gene: TRBJ1-2
d_gene: .
abundance: .
CDR3aa: CASREDYRVNYGYTF
CDR3nt: TGCGCCAGCAGGGAGGACTACAGGGTTAACTATGGCTACACCTTC

v_gene: TRBV27
j_gene: TRBJ2-3
d_gene: TRBD1
abundance: .
CDR3aa: CASSSLTGALGDTQYF
CDR3nt: TGTGCCAGCAGTTCCCTGACAGGGGCCCTAGGGGATACGCAGTATTTT

v_gene: TRBV7-8
j_gene: TRBJ1-4
d_gene: TRBD1
abundance: .
CDR3aa: CASSASTGAHNEKLFF
CDR3nt: TGTGCCAGCAGCGCCTCGACAGGGGCTCATAATGAAAAACTGTTTTTT

v_gene: TRBV5-8
j_gene: TRBJ2-7
d_gene: .
abundance: .
CDR3aa: CASYPRIYEQYF
CDR3nt: TGTGCCTCTTACCCGCGGATCTACGAGCAGTACTTC

v_gene: TRBV2
j_gene: TRBJ1-2
d_gene: .
abundance: once
CDR3aa: CASSEGLRDTQVHGYTF
CDR3nt: TGTGCCAGCAGTGAAGGTCTCCGGGACACCCAGGTCCATGGCTACACCTTC

v_gene: TRBV27
j_gene: TRBJ2-7
d_gene: TRBD2
abundance: .
CDR3aa: CASSFGLVHEQYF
CDR3nt: TGTGCCAGCAGTTTCGGACTAGTCCACGAGCAGTACTTC

v_gene: TRBV6-6
j_gene: TRBJ2-3
d_gene: .
abundance: .
CDR3aa: CASSYRGLTGKQYF
CDR3nt: TGTGCCAGCAGTTACCGGGGTTTGACCGGGAAGCAGTATTTT